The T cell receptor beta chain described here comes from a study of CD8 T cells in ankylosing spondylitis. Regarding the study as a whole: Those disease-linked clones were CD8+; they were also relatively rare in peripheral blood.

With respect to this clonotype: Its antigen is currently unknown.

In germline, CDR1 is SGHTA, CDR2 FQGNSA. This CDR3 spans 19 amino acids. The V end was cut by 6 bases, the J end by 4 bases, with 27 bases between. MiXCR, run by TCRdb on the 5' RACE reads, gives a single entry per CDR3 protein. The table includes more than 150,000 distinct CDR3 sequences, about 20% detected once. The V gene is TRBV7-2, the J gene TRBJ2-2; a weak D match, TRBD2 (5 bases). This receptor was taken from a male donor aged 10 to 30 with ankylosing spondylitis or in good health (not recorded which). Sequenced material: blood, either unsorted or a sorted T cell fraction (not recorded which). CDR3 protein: CASRYTRAIPAGGTGELFF. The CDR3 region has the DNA TGTGCCAGCAGGTATACCCGGGCTATCCCGGCCGGAGGCACCGGGGAGCTGTTTTTT.